This is a list of T cell receptor beta chains from one sample in a study of cytomegalovirus exposure and HLA in healthy donors. Only in-frame clones appear in the TCRdb table, and some are missing; sequencing was by immunoSEQ multiplex PCR. The sample shows about 200,000 clones, roughly 80% of them seen only once. Sequencing was carried out using PBMCs. Receptors originate from a young woman in good health and CMV-seropositive. CDR3s include the opening cysteine and the closing phenylalanine or tryptophan. D genes are given only for firm matches. Rows give clone size only sometimes, using once, few, many, or a class for an expanded clone.

>TRBD1|once|TRBV30|TRBJ2-4
CAWNRQGIQYF
TGTGCCTGGAACCGACAGGGAATTCAGTACTTC
>-|-|TRBV7-3|TRBJ2-1
CASSLTSEPYNEQFF
TGTGCCAGCAGCTTAACTAGCGAGCCATACAATGAGCAGTTCTTC
>TRBD1|-|TRBV5-1|TRBJ1-4
CASSLEDRDEKLFF
TGCGCCAGCAGCTTGGAGGACAGGGATGAAAAACTGTTTTTT
>-|-|TRBV29-1|TRBJ1-2
CSVEDLSGAGYGYTF
TGCAGCGTTGAAGATCTTAGCGGGGCGGGCTATGGCTACACCTTC
>-|-|TRBV10-3|TRBJ2-5
CAISDPGQGKETQYF
TGTGCCATCAGTGACCCCGGGCAGGGTAAAGAGACCCAGTACTTC
>-|-|TRBV7-9|TRBJ1-2
CASTQSLSGGYTF
TGTGCCAGCACCCAAAGCCTATCCGGTGGCTACACCTTC
>-|-|TRBV28|TRBJ2-5
CASKPAGPRETQYF
TGTGCCAGCAAGCCTGCGGGGCCCCGAGAGACCCAGTACTTC
>-|-|TRBV30|TRBJ1-3
CAWSVRRGSGNTIYF
TGTGCCTGGAGTGTGCGTAGGGGGTCTGGAAACACCATATATTTT
>TRBD2|-|TRBV7-6|TRBJ2-7
CASSPGPGGGAPYEQYF
TGTGCCAGCAGCCCAGGCCCCGGCGGGGGGGCTCCCTACGAGCAGTACTTC
>-|-|TRBV7-2|TRBJ2-1
CATHLSPTSYNEQFF
TGTGCCACCCACCTATCCCCAACCTCCTACAATGAGCAGTTCTTC
>-|-|TRBV7-3|TRBJ2-3
CASSQGVGGLQGTQYF
TGTGCCAGCAGCCAAGGGGTAGGGGGTCTACAGGGTACGCAGTATTTT
>-|-|TRBV10-3|TRBJ1-1
CAIGRGNTEAFF
TGTGCCATCGGGAGGGGGAACACTGAAGCTTTCTTT
>-|-|TRBV18|TRBJ1-3
CASSPDSSGNTIYF
TGTGCCAGCTCACCTGACAGCTCTGGAAACACCATATATTTT
>-|-|TRBV5-4|TRBJ2-1
CASSPTRTPYNEQFF
TGTGCCAGCAGCCCCACTAGAACCCCCTACAATGAGCAGTTCTTC
>-|-|TRBV9|TRBJ2-7
CASSPPRSSYEQYF
TGTGCCAGCAGCCCCCCCCGCAGCTCCTACGAGCAGTACTTC
>-|-|TRBV7-2|TRBJ2-3
CASSLRGAADTQYF
TGTGCCAGCAGCTTAAGGGGTGCAGCAGATACGCAGTATTTT
>-|-|TRBV28|TRBJ1-4
CASSRGGAAREKLFF
TGTGCCAGCAGTCGGGGGGGAGCTGCCAGGGAAAAACTGTTTTTT
>-|-|TRBV11-1|TRBJ1-1
CASSSPEGWGKGTEAFF
TGTGCCAGCAGCTCACCGGAGGGATGGGGCAAGGGAACTGAAGCTTTCTTT
>TRBD1|-|TRBV19|TRBJ2-6
CASRAGTGSSGANVLTF
TGTGCCAGTAGGGCCGGGACAGGGAGCTCTGGGGCCAACGTCCTGACTTTC
>TRBD1|-|TRBV19|TRBJ1-2
CASIGTGRYGYTF
TGTGCCAGTATCGGGACAGGGAGGTATGGCTACACCTTC
>-|-|TRBV27|TRBJ1-2
CASSIDRVNGYTF
TGTGCCAGCAGTATTGACAGAGTGAATGGCTACACCTTC
>-|-|TRBV7-9|TRBJ2-5
CASSLARDQETQYF
TGTGCCAGCAGCTTAGCTCGGGACCAAGAGACCCAGTACTTC
>-|-|TRBV19|TRBJ1-6
CASNVQGSPLHF
TGTGCCAGTAACGTCCAGGGGTCACCCCTCCACTTT
>TRBD1|-|TRBV5-1|TRBJ2-5
CASSPGTGGSLETQYF
TGCGCCAGCAGCCCCGGGACAGGGGGGTCTTTGGAGACCCAGTACTTC
>-|-|TRBV7-9|TRBJ2-1
CASSFSSSYNEQFF
TGTGCCAGCAGCTTCTCCTCTTCCTACAATGAGCAGTTCTTC
>-|few|TRBV4-1|TRBJ1-1
CASSQGRRAGAAFF
TGCGCCAGCAGCCAAGGGAGACGGGCGGGAGCAGCTTTCTTT
>-|-|TRBV7-6|TRBJ2-1
CASSLRDFNEQFF
TGTGCCAGCAGCTTAAGGGACTTCAATGAGCAGTTCTTC